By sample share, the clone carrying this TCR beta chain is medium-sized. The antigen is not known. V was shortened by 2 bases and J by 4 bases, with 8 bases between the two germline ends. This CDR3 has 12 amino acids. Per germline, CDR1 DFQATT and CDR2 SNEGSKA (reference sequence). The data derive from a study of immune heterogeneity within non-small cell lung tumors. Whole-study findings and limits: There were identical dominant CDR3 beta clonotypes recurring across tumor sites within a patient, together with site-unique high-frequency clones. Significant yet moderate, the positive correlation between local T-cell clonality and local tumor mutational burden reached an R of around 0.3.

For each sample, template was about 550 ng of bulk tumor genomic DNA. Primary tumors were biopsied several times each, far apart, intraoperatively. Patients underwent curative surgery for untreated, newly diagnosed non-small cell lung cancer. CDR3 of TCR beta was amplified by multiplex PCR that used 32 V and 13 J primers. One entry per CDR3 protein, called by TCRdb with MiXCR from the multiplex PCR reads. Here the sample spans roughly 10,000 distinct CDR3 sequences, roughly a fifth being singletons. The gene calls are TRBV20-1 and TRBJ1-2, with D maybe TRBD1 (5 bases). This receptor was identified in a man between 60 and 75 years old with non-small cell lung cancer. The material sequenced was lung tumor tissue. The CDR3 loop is CSARQGSYGYTF. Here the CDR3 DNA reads TGCAGTGCTAGACAGGGCTCCTATGGCTACACCTTC.